These 22 T cell receptor beta chains share one sample of origin, sequenced in a study of Graves' ophthalmopathy and Graves' hyperthyroidism. For repertoire sequencing, the TCR beta CDR3 regions were amplified from RNA transcripts. RT-PCR was first run with HTBI primers, then multiplex PCR in a second round. One entry per CDR3 protein results from TCRdb running MiXCR on the multiplex PCR reads. The sample shows approximately 700,000 distinct CDR3 sequences, around 40% of them seen only once. The material sequenced was peripheral blood. These receptors were obtained from an adult man with Graves' ophthalmopathy.

The rearrangement uses TRBV29-1 and TRBJ2-1; 7 bases fit TRBD2. V was clipped by 4 bases and J by 8 bases; unmatched bases: 5. In germline, CDR1 is SQVTM, CDR2 ANQGSEA. The CDR3 covers 12 residues. CDR3 nucleotide sequence: TGCAGCGTTGGCTATGCGGGGGATGAGCAGTTCTTC. Encoded protein: CSVGYAGDEQFF.

The chain uses TRBV29-1 and TRBJ1-1; no reliable D call. Germline values: CDR1 SQVTM, CDR2 ANQGSEA. This CDR3 has 13 residues. Trimming removed 8 bases at V and 0 bases at J, with 13 bases between. The DNA for the CDR3 is TGCAGCCCCGTGCTTCAGGTGAACACTGAAGCTTTCTTT. Residues: CSPVLQVNTEAFF. The full variable domain, rest sourced from reference TRBV29-1 and TRBJ1-1, is SAVISQKPSRDICQRGTSLTIQCQVDSQVTMMFWYRQQPGQSLTLIATANQGSEATYESGFVIDKFPISRPNLTFSTLTVSNMSPEDSSIYLCSPVLQVNTEAFFGQGTRLTVV.

The chain combines TRBV28 with TRBJ1-2, with D tentatively TRBD1 (6 bases). V lost 5 bases, J lost 6 bases, and 16 bases lay in between. CDR3 length: 14 residues. CDR1 and CDR2 from the germline V gene are MDHEN and SYDVKM. CDR3 bases: TGTGCCAGCAGTCCACAGGGAGTGGGGCATGGCTACACCTTC. As protein: CASSPQGVGHGYTF.

This sequence joins TRBV25-1 and TRBJ1-6; 7 bases are a match to TRBD1. This CDR3 comprises 16 residues. The ends lost 4 bases at V and 7 bases at J; junction bases unmatched: 10. Germline V lookup: CDR1 MGHDK, CDR2 SYGVNS. The CDR3 DNA sequence: TGTGCCAGCAGTGCTACCAGGGACAGACAAAATTCACCCCTCCACTTT. Amino acids: CASSATRDRQNSPLHF.

This clonotype was seen ten or more times. The chain carries TRBV7-7 and TRBJ2-7; D is undetermined. The CDR3 extends over 13 amino acids. Germline V gives CDR1 SSHAT, CDR2 FNYEAQ (reference sequence). The germline V and J ends were trimmed by 0 bases and 3 bases, with 6 bases remaining between them. The CDR3 nucleotides are TGTGCCAGCAGCTTAGCGGTGGGCTACGAGCAGTACTTC. The encoded protein is CASSLAVGYEQYF.

The genes are TRBV7-9 and TRBJ2-5, with D unclear. V lost 5 bases and J lost 6, with 13 bases in between. Germline CDR1 and CDR2: SEHNR and FQNEAQ (reference sequence). The CDR3 consists of 13 residues. CDR3 amino acids: CASSQGVSKTQYF. The CDR3 DNA is TGTGCCAGCAGCCAAGGTGTGTCGAAGACCCAGTACTTC.

This chain connects TRBV7-9 to TRBJ1-4; the D gene is possibly TRBD1 (5 bases). In germline, CDR1 is SEHNR, CDR2 FQNEAQ (reference sequence). The germline V and J ends were trimmed by 5 bases and 4 bases, with 11 bases remaining between them. The length of the CDR3 is 14 residues. CDR3 amino acids: CASSRDSDNEKLFF. The DNA for the CDR3 is TGTGCCAGCAGCCGAGACAGTGATAATGAAAAACTGTTTTTT.

The table lists this clonotype with many counts. This chain links TRBV10-3 with TRBJ1-6; TRBD1 is a possible D gene (6 bases). The length of the CDR3 is 14 residues. Germline CDR1 reads ENHRY; CDR2 reads SYGVKD. With 4 bases removed from V and 6 bases from J, the gap between germline ends came to 10 bases. CDR3 sequence (DNA): TGTGCCATCAGTGTTACAGGGCTTAATTCACCCCTCCACTTT. Residues: CAISVTGLNSPLHF.

For this clonotype: A read error may account for a junction end that differs from germline. V gene TRBV25-1 combines with J gene TRBJ2-2; 9 bases are a match to TRBD2. Germline-derived CDR1 and CDR2 are MGHDK and SYGVNS. This CDR3 spans 18 amino acids. The CDR3 DNA reads TGCGCCAGCAGCCAAGATCCCCTAGCGGGATCGAACACCGGGGAGCTGTTTTTT. Translated, it gives CASSQDPLAGSNTGELFF.

The chain recombines TRBV6-6 with TRBJ2-7, with D tentatively TRBD2 (6 bases). The CDR3 contains 13 residues. V lost 2 bases and J 1 base, leaving 6 bases between the germline ends. The germline gives CDR1 MNHNY, CDR2 SVGAGI (reference sequence). CDR3 region: CASSYRESYEQYF. Written as DNA, the CDR3 is TGTGCCAGCAGTTACCGGGAGTCCTACGAGCAGTACTTC.

At least ten counts were recorded for this clonotype. The J gene is TRBJ2-7, the V gene TRBV19; a weak D match, TRBD1 (6 bases). V lost 5 bases to trimming and J lost 3 bases, with 11 bases between them. This CDR3 is built from 13 residues. CDR1 is LNHDA, CDR2 SQIVND, per germline (reference sequence). The CDR3 DNA sequence: TGTGCCAGTAGTCCAGGGACAAACTACGAGCAGTACTTC. The encoded protein is CASSPGTNYEQYF.

This clonotype came up many times. The V gene is TRBV20-1, the J gene TRBJ1-2, with a tentative D call TRBD1 (6 bases). The CDR3 totals 11 residues. The germline V gene has CDR1 DFQATT and CDR2 SNEGSKA (reference sequence). V lost 6 bases and J 13 bases, leaving 18 bases between the germline ends. The CDR3 nucleotides read TGCAGTGCACCAATAACAGGGTTCTCCACCTTC. This encodes CSAPITGFSTF.

As regards this clonotype: Given a much more abundant clone one base away, this may be a read error. The CDR3 spells CASSLARDTHEQYF. CDR3 sequence (DNA): TGTGCCAGCAGCTTAGCGAGGGATACCCACGAGCAGTACTTC. V gene TRBV7-6 combines with J gene TRBJ2-7; D possibly corresponds to TRBD2 (5 bases). Trimming stripped 0 bases from V and 5 bases from J, with 11 bases between. Germline CDR1 and CDR2: SGHVS and FNYEAQ. The CDR3 sequence is 14 residues long. Supplemented by reference TRBV7-6 and TRBJ2-7, the full variable domain reads GAGVSQSPRYKVTKRGQDVALRCDPISGHVSLYWYRQALGQGPEFLTYFNYEAQQDKSGLPNDRFSAERPEGSISTLTIQRTEQRDSAMYRCASSLARDTHEQYFGPGTRLTVT.

In its sample, this clonotype was seen once. A read error may explain this, as a much larger clone is one base away. The conserved phenylalanine or tryptophan normally closing the CDR3 is absent here, so this likely arose from a read error. The chain uses TRBV20-1 and TRBJ1-1; 7 bases map to TRBD1. V dropped 4 bases and J dropped 4; count of bases not matched to a gene: 9. CDR3 length: 14 amino acids. In germline, CDR1 is DFQATT, CDR2 SNEGSKA (reference sequence). The CDR3 protein is CSAILTGMGTEAFS. For the CDR3, the DNA is TGCAGTGCTATCCTGACAGGGATGGGCACTGAAGCTTTCTCT.

This clonotype occurred once. The chain employs TRBV4-2 and TRBJ2-7; D is ambiguous. V lost 2 bases, J lost 4 bases, and 9 bases lay in between. The CDR3 sequence is 13 residues long. Germline V gene sequence: CDR1 LGHNA, CDR2 YNFKEQ. As DNA, the CDR3 is TGTGCCAGCAGCCAATGGAGCGATTACGAGCAGTACTTC. It yields the protein CASSQWSDYEQYF.

This clonotype appeared a few times. The V gene is TRBV30, the J gene TRBJ1-6, with unresolved D. CDR1 is GTSNPN, CDR2 SVGIG, per germline (reference sequence). V lost 6 bases, J lost 2 bases, and 14 bases lay in between. This CDR3 spans 15 amino acids. The CDR3 DNA reads TGTGCCTGCGCCACCGGGGTCCCCTATAATTCACCCCTCCACTTT. This codes for CACATGVPYNSPLHF.

A few counts support this clonotype. The chain is built from TRBV2 and TRBJ2-2, with TRBD1 matching over 9 bases. Germline V gene lookup returns CDR1 SNHLY and CDR2 FYNNEI. V lost 6 bases and J lost 5; bases outside the gene matches: 10. The CDR3 loop spans 16 amino acids. CDR3 protein: CASRKPGQGNTGELFF. CDR3 sequence (DNA): TGTGCCAGCAGAAAGCCGGGACAGGGTAATACCGGGGAGCTGTTTTTT.

The chain combines TRBV20-1 with TRBJ2-7, with unresolved D. V lost 3 bases, J lost 6 bases, and 15 bases lay in between. The CDR3 runs 13 residues. CDR1 DFQATT and CDR2 SNEGSKA come from the germline V gene (reference sequence). This CDR3 is CSARMQFGREQYF. The CDR3 DNA follows: TGCAGTGCTAGGATGCAATTCGGTCGCGAGCAGTACTTC.

This clonotype was seen at least ten times. The V and J genes are TRBV20-1 and TRBJ2-5, with D uncertain. The V gene's germline CDR1 is DFQATT and CDR2 SNEGSKA (reference sequence). The CDR3 length is 15 residues. Trimming removed 2 bases at V and 3 bases at J, with 16 bases between. CDR3 DNA: TGCAGTGCTAGATTCGTGACGGACCCGAAAGAGACCCAGTACTTC. It codes for CSARFVTDPKETQYF.

The rearrangement joins TRBV12-3 or TRBV12-4 to TRBJ1-1, with D uncertain. The CDR3 is 14 residues long. V dropped 6 bases and J dropped 0 bases, with 11 bases sitting between them. The CDR3 nucleotides read TGTGCCAGCAGCCGAACCATCATGAACACTGAAGCTTTCTTT. As protein: CASSRTIMNTEAFF.

This clonotype showed up just a few times. The chain joins TRBV14 to TRBJ2-2; D is uncertain. The V gene's germline CDR1 is SGHDN and CDR2 FVKESK. V was clipped by 0 bases and J by 3 bases, with 14 bases between them. The CDR3 is 17 residues long. DNA for the CDR3: TGTGCCAGCAGCCAAGATCCGGCAGGTTCTTACACCGGGGAGCTGTTTTTT. It encodes CASSQDPAGSYTGELFF.

V usage is TRBV2 and J usage is TRBJ1-1; D gene ambiguous. CDR3 length: 15 residues. The V end lost 2 bases, the J end lost 1 base, and 11 bases lay between the germline ends. Germline CDR1 and CDR2: SNHLY and FYNNEI. Here the CDR3 DNA reads TGTGCCAGCAGTGAATCCCCCCGAGAGAACACTGAAGCTTTCTTT. Residues: CASSESPRENTEAFF.